This T cell receptor (beta chain) stems from a study of T-cell reconstitution after alpha-beta-depleted transplantation in children (dated by TCRdb to between 2015 and 2016). In the study overall: Using TCR repertoire profiling, the study followed T-cell immune reconstitution in a quantitative way in children after TCRalphabeta/CD19-depleted allogeneic hematopoietic cell transplantation. Findings and caveats that apply to the study as a whole: In some patients, the high TCRbeta diversity seen at day 60 was put down to recipient T cells and intrathymic progenitors that had survived conditioning. Over subsequent months, a decline in hyperexpanded clone frequencies was noted, and after one year, T-cell counts and TCRbeta diversity were mostly ascribed to newly produced T cells. The apparently early recovery of alphabetaT-cell counts about two months after transplant reportedly depended on only several hundred rapidly expanded clones that came from non-depleted graft cells.

What the time point label conveys for this sample: day 60 (about 2 months) after transplantation. In light of the paper, this sample's treatment or condition label describes: allogeneic hematopoietic cell transplantation with graft depleted of TCRalphabeta T cells and CD19 B cells. Transplant recipients were children who received TCRalphabeta/CD19-depleted allogeneic hematopoietic cell grafts. For this chain, trimming is 5 bases at the V end and 7 bases at the J end, and the number of junction bases without a gene match is 5. The CDR3, from cysteine to phenylalanine, totals 14 residues. Only the CDR3 part of the read is kept: 42 bases, read in frame from the first base. The method was PCR. Sequencing used an Illumina HiSeq 2500. TCR libraries were prepared with molecular barcoding, using unique molecular identifiers to normalize TCRbeta repertoire quantification. Using fastp at Q25 and MiXCR, TCRdb reprocessed the public reads and kept productive beta chains. Rows matching on CDR3 protein sequence are summarized as one entry with the most common DNA and genes. This sample holds some 6,000 distinct CDR3 sequences; 15% to 20% were observed only once. 10% to 15% of the sample is taken by the ten largest.

This clonotype was seen a handful of times. The target of this receptor is not known. The record has no base qualities; no much larger clone is one base away. The receptor was derived from a male patient under 18 who had a stem cell transplant for acute myeloid leukemia, so the T cells may come from the graft donor. This specimen consisted of PBMCs, mostly from graft donor cells, obtained 60 days after TCRalphabeta/CD19-depleted stem cell transplant. In this chain, TRBV12-3 or TRBV12-4 is recombined with TRBJ2-2; the junction holds 9 bases that match TRBD1. The DNA sequence is given as TGTGCCAGCAGTGTTGGACAGGGGTTCGGGGAGCTGTTTTTT. This yields the protein CASSVGQGFGELFF.